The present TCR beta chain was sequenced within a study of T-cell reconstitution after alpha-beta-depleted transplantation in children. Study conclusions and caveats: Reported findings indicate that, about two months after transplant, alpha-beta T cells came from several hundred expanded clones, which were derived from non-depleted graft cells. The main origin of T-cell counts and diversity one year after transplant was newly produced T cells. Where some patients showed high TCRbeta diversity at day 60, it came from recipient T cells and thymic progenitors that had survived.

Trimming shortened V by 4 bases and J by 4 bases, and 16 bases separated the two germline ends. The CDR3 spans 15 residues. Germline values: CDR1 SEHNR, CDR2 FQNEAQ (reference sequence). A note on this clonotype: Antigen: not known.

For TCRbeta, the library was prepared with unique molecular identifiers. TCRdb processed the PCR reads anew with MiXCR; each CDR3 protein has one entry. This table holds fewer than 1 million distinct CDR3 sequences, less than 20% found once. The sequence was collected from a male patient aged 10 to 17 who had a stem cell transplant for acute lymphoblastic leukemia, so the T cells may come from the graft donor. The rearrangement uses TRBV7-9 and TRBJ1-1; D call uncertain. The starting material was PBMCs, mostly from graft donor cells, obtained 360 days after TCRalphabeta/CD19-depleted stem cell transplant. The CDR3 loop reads CASSSNFPTGTEAFF. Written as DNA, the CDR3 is TGTGCCAGCAGCTCCAATTTTCCGACGGGCACTGAAGCTTTCTTT.